The rows below give T cell receptor beta chains drawn from one sample of a study of OX40 agonist ivuxolimab in advanced cancers. The data were produced by immunoSEQ multiplex PCR, yet TCRdb's version contains in-frame clones alone and is incomplete. The sample yields about 100,000 clones, 91% seen once. The sequencing here drew on CD4+ or CD8+ T cells sorted from blood, taken in a trial of the OX40 agonist ivuxolimab. These receptors all come from an adult with an advanced solid tumor such as melanoma, head and neck, liver or kidney cancer. Both conserved end residues are part of each CDR3. D genes are given only for firm matches. The listing skips clone size in some rows; elsewhere it reads once, few, many or a size class.

-,TRBV5-1,TRBJ2-5,-,CASSSGAGKEETQYF,TGCGCCAGCTCCTCCGGGGCGGGAAAGGAAGAGACCCAGTACTTC
-,TRBV5-1,TRBJ2-3,-,CASSLVADTQYF,TGCGCCAGCAGCTTGGTGGCAGATACGCAGTATTTT
-,TRBV5-8,TRBJ1-5,-,CASSLGKGTQPQHF,TGTGCCAGCAGCTTGGGGAAGGGAACGCAGCCCCAGCATTTT
-,TRBV5-1,TRBJ2-6,-,CASTDSSGANVLTF,TGCGCCAGCACCGACTCATCTGGGGCCAACGTCCTGACTTTC
-,TRBV4-1,TRBJ2-6,TRBD1,CASSQRDSYSGANVLTF,TGCGCCAGCAGCCAACGGGACAGCTACTCTGGGGCCAACGTCCTGACTTTC
-,TRBV6-5,TRBJ2-5,-,CASSFRPQETQYF,TGTGCCAGCAGTTTCCGACCTCAAGAGACCCAGTACTTC
-,TRBV2,TRBJ2-5,TRBD2,CASSEGSGRAGTQYF,TGTGCCAGCAGTGAAGGAAGCGGGAGGGCAGGGACCCAGTACTTC
-,TRBV19,TRBJ1-5,-,CASSDLNQPQHF,TGTGCCAGTTCTGACCTCAATCAGCCCCAGCATTTT
-,TRBV5-6,TRBJ2-7,TRBD1,CASSVDLWTGAGEQYF,TGTGCCAGCAGCGTCGACCTTTGGACAGGGGCGGGCGAGCAGTACTTC
-,TRBV5-6,TRBJ1-2,TRBD1,CASSPGTGRGYTF,TGTGCCAGCAGCCCGGGGACAGGGAGAGGCTACACCTTC
-,TRBV18,TRBJ1-5,TRBD1,CASSPTGFYQPQHF,TGTGCCAGCTCACCGACAGGGTTTTATCAGCCCCAGCATTTT
-,TRBV5-4,TRBJ2-5,-,CASSLAGWEETQYF,TGTGCCAGCAGCTTGGCCGGGTGGGAAGAGACCCAGTACTTC
-,TRBV6-6,TRBJ1-1,-,CASRTLSRMNTEAFF,TGTGCCAGCAGAACCTTGTCTCGCATGAACACTGAAGCTTTCTTT
-,TRBV19,TRBJ2-7,TRBD1,CASSKRDRGYEQYF,TGTGCCAGCTCAAAGCGGGACAGGGGTTACGAGCAGTACTTC
-,TRBV6-5,TRBJ1-1,-,CASSFPGAPRTEAFF,TGTGCCAGCAGTTTCCCGGGGGCGCCGAGGACTGAAGCTTTCTTT
-,TRBV7-2,TRBJ1-2,-,CASGTSNYGYTF,TGTGCCAGCGGCACCAGTAACTATGGCTACACCTTC
-,TRBV5-1,TRBJ2-1,TRBD2,CASSLRPGTSGLNEQFF,TGCGCCAGCAGCTTGCGCCCTGGGACTAGCGGCCTCAATGAGCAGTTCTTC
-,TRBV28,TRBJ2-1,TRBD2,CASSPLIGLAGRYNEQFF,TGTGCCAGCAGCCCCTTAATTGGACTAGCGGGTCGATACAATGAGCAGTTCTTC
-,TRBV18,TRBJ1-1,TRBD1,CASSPPRTGSTEAFF,TGTGCCAGCTCACCACCACGGACAGGGTCCACTGAAGCTTTCTTT
-,TRBV11-3,TRBJ2-3,-,CASSLQQSTDTQYF,TGTGCCAGCAGCTTACAGCAGAGCACAGATACGCAGTATTTT
once,TRBV5-8,TRBJ2-5,-,CASALGGTRETQYF,TGTGCCAGCGCGCTGGGTGGAACTCGGGAGACCCAGTACTTC
-,TRBV7-2,TRBJ2-7,-,CASSFSSVGDSYEQYF,TGTGCCAGCAGCTTCTCTAGCGTGGGAGATTCTTACGAGCAGTACTTC
-,TRBV19,TRBJ2-2,-,CASSHPGTGELFF,TGTGCCAGTAGTCATCCGGGGACCGGGGAGCTGTTTTTT
-,TRBV14,TRBJ2-5,-,CASSQDRYVGETQYF,TGTGCCAGCAGCCAAGATCGTTACGTCGGAGAGACCCAGTACTTC
-,TRBV18,TRBJ1-3,-,CASSTLRETSGNTIYF,TGTGCCAGCTCAACTTTGAGGGAGACCTCTGGAAACACCATATATTTT
-,TRBV7-2,TRBJ1-5,TRBD1,CASSRWGTGPNQPQHF,TGTGCCAGCAGCCGCTGGGGGACAGGGCCTAATCAGCCCCAGCATTTT
-,TRBV18,TRBJ1-1,TRBD1,CASSPGQGSEAFF,TGTGCCAGCTCACCCGGACAGGGCAGTGAAGCTTTCTTT
-,TRBV7-2,TRBJ2-3,-,CASSLSGPSFTDTQYF,TGTGCCAGCAGCTTATCCGGGCCATCATTCACAGATACGCAGTATTTT
-,TRBV11-1,TRBJ2-7,-,CASSPNGQSNSYEQYF,TGTGCCAGCAGCCCGAATGGACAGAGTAACTCCTACGAGCAGTACTTC
-,TRBV18,TRBJ1-5,TRBD1,CASSATGIPNQPQHF,TGTGCCAGCTCAGCGACAGGGATCCCGAATCAGCCCCAGCATTTT
-,TRBV7-8,TRBJ2-7,TRBD2,CASSFRDYSYEQYF,TGTGCCAGCAGCTTCCGGGACTACTCCTACGAGCAGTACTTC
few,TRBV15,TRBJ1-5,-,CATSRGSGQPQHF,TGTGCCACCAGCAGAGGAAGTGGGCAGCCCCAGCATTTT
-,TRBV30,TRBJ2-7,-,CAWSRSRYYEQYF,TGTGCCTGGAGTCGTTCTAGGTACTACGAGCAGTACTTC
-,TRBV7-2,TRBJ2-2,TRBD2,CASSLARGGPRELFF,TGTGCCAGCAGCTTAGCGCGGGGGGGGCCCCGGGAGCTGTTTTTT
once,TRBV7-9,TRBJ1-1,TRBD1,CASSRKQGLRSEAFF,TGTGCCAGCAGCCGAAAACAGGGGTTGCGGTCTGAAGCTTTCTTT
-,TRBV5-1,TRBJ2-7,-,CASSLESLSYEQYF,TGCGCCAGCAGCTTGGAGTCCCTCTCCTACGAGCAGTACTTC
-,TRBV5-1,TRBJ1-4,TRBD1,CASSPGTGVNEKLFF,TGCGCCAGCAGCCCCGGGACAGGGGTAAATGAAAAACTGTTTTTT
-,TRBV5-1,TRBJ2-7,TRBD2,CASSSGTRSSYEQYF,TGCGCCAGCAGCTCAGGGACTAGGAGTTCCTACGAGCAGTACTTC
-,TRBV10-3,TRBJ1-2,-,CAISESGQGYGYTF,TGTGCCATCAGTGAGTCGGGGCAGGGTTATGGCTACACCTTC
-,TRBV30,TRBJ2-5,TRBD1,CAWSSTGGVETQYF,TGTGCCTGGAGTAGTACAGGGGGAGTGGAGACCCAGTACTTC
once,TRBV9,TRBJ2-2,TRBD2,CASSGTSGTGELFF,TGTGCCAGCAGCGGGACTAGCGGCACCGGGGAGCTGTTTTTT
few,TRBV7-2,TRBJ1-5,-,CASSLSGGAGNQPQHF,TGTGCCAGCAGCTTATCCGGGGGCGCTGGCAATCAGCCCCAGCATTTT
-,TRBV7-8,TRBJ2-7,-,CASSHGTFGEQYF,TGTGCCAGCAGCCACGGGACTTTCGGAGAGCAGTACTTC
-,TRBV7-9,TRBJ1-4,-,CASSLKGDNEKLFF,TGTGCCAGCAGCTTAAAAGGGGATAATGAAAAACTGTTTTTT
-,TRBV11-2,TRBJ1-4,TRBD1,CASSRLTARGNEKLFF,TGTGCCAGCAGCCGACTTACCGCCAGGGGGAACGAAAAACTGTTTTTT
-,TRBV27,TRBJ1-1,-,CASSTTLMNTEAFF,TGTGCCAGCAGTACCACTTTAATGAACACTGAAGCTTTCTTT
-,TRBV4-2,TRBJ1-4,-,CASSRNPGSRDEKLFF,TGTGCCAGCAGCCGGAATCCGGGTTCTCGGGATGAAAAACTGTTTTTT
-,TRBV28,TRBJ2-7,TRBD2,CASSPRTGGPTRTSGRWPYEQYF,TGTGCCAGCAGTCCTCGGACAGGGGGGCCGACGAGGACTAGCGGGAGATGGCCCTACGAGCAGTACTTC
few,TRBV11-2,TRBJ2-3,-,CASSAQRNTDTQYF,TGTGCCAGCAGCGCCCAGCGGAACACAGATACGCAGTATTTT
-,TRBV19,TRBJ2-7,-,CASSTGSSYEQYF,TGTGCCAGTAGTACAGGGAGCTCCTACGAGCAGTACTTC
-,TRBV25-1,TRBJ2-7,TRBD1,CASSETFKGAGYEQYF,TGTGCCAGCAGTGAGACGTTTAAGGGGGCAGGGTACGAGCAGTACTTC
-,TRBV9,TRBJ2-3,-,CASSVGDTQYF,TGTGCCAGCAGCGTAGGAGATACGCAGTATTTT
-,TRBV19,TRBJ2-7,-,CASSGLLPPEQYF,TGTGCCAGTTCCGGACTCTTGCCCCCCGAGCAGTACTTC
-,TRBV4-2,TRBJ2-5,TRBD1,CASSQDPQPGGRETQYF,TGTGCCAGCAGCCAAGATCCTCAGCCAGGGGGCCGGGAGACCCAGTACTTC
-,TRBV4-2,TRBJ2-5,-,CASSQDGGTETQYF,TGTGCCAGCAGCCAAGACGGCGGGACTGAGACCCAGTACTTC
-,TRBV5-6,TRBJ2-7,TRBD1,CASSFTGTVSYEQYF,TGTGCCAGCAGCTTCACCGGGACAGTATCGTACGAGCAGTACTTC
once,TRBV18,TRBJ1-2,-,CASSPQGGYGYTF,TGTGCCAGCTCACCACAGGGGGGCTATGGCTACACCTTC
-,TRBV7-2,TRBJ2-7,-,CASSLDPGSYEQYF,TGTGCCAGCAGCTTAGATCCAGGTTCGTACGAGCAGTACTTC
-,TRBV4-3,TRBJ2-4,-,CASSPRSHSLAKNIQYF,TGCGCCAGCAGCCCCCGCAGCCACAGTCTGGCCAAAAACATTCAGTACTTC
-,TRBV25-1,TRBJ2-1,-,CASSNQPPNEQFF,TGTGCCAGCAGCAACCAACCACCCAATGAGCAGTTCTTC